A selection of T cell receptor beta chains follows, all from one sample in a study of blood T cell repertoires in COVID-19. Produced via immunoSEQ multiplex PCR; TCRdb's table is partial and in-frame only. The sample shows roughly 130,000 clones, about nine tenths of them seen only once. The specimen sequenced was peripheral blood. The receptors originated from a man aged 40-50 years with acute or convalescent COVID-19. The CDR3 runs from the conserved cysteine through the conserved F or W. The D gene is left open where the match is weak.

D gene,V gene,CDR3 protein
-,TRBV19,CASSIETGLAKNIQYF
TRBD1,TRBV12-5,CASVNHFGQGRGTQYF
-,TRBV7-6,CASRAEQVDLVTQYF
TRBD2,TRBV5-1,CASRPTSGFYEQYF
-,TRBV6-6,CASSYSSGEKLFF
TRBD1,TRBV30,CAWTRDSNEQFF
-,TRBV19,CASSASGGSNEQYF
TRBD2,TRBV20-1,CSANSGSRQFF
-,TRBV30,CAWSGAEYQPQHF
-,TRBV29-1,CSVVQPNTGELFF
-,TRBV5-1,CASRTDSMNTEAFF
-,TRBV7-3,CASSLGQIMNTEAFF
TRBD2,TRBV5-1,CASSLRAPTSVPRNYEQYF
TRBD2,TRBV4-1,CASSQVISGRGDTQYF
-,TRBV10-1,CASSEGAVWDEQYF
TRBD1,TRBV7-2,CASSLIGGADTQYF
TRBD2,TRBV19,CASSMGGTSGSSRTGELFF
-,TRBV19,CASIGTSTSSGNTIYF